Detailed here is one T cell receptor (beta chain). The source of the sample is a study of blood T cell repertoires in COVID-19. For the study at large: T cells, B-cell-depleted T cells, or PBMCs supplied cDNA or gDNA.

Repertoires were generated with immunoSEQ multiplex PCR, while TCRdb's copy carries only in-frame clones and drops some. The sample includes around 260,000 clones, around 87% seen only once; the top ten take 2% to 3%. V trimming: 3 bases; J trimming: 1 base; junction bases outside the gene matches: 8. The CDR3 covers 17 residues. In germline, CDR1 is LGHNA, CDR2 YSLEER. This clonotype was obtained from a woman aged 45-59 years with acute or convalescent COVID-19. The V call is TRBV4-3, the J call TRBJ2-7; TRBD2 agrees at 11 bases. The specimen sequenced was peripheral blood. CDR3 in amino acids: CASSQGATSGASYEQYF. CDR3 coding DNA: TGCGCCAGCAGCCAGGGCGCGACTAGCGGGGCTTCCTACGAGCAGTACTTC.